This TCR beta chain was obtained from a study of T cell repertoires in cytomegalovirus infection. Study findings and constraints: Across the ex vivo response, the dominant clonotypes were HLA-C-restricted CMV-specific TCR beta clonotypes.

Germline V lookup: CDR1 KGHSH, CDR2 LQKENI. There are 15 residues in the CDR3. V was trimmed by 5 bases and J by 6 bases, leaving 17 bases between them. About this clonotype: What it recognizes is unknown.

Via MiXCR, TCRdb re-called the reads, giving one row per CDR3 protein. The table lists some 940,000 distinct CDR3 sequences, more than 25% of them singletons. The chain is built from TRBV18 and TRBJ1-5; possibly TRBD1 for D (5 bases). This TCR came from a human donor in good health (CMV status not recorded). Some clones in this sample may be carry-over from other donors' samples. Here the sequenced sample was cultured CD8+ T cells from PBMCs, taken from culture after CMV antigen stimulation. CDR3 bases: TGTGCCAGCTCAGAATGGGACGCCGGGGGTCAGCCCCAGCATTTT. It translates to CASSEWDAGGQPQHF.